This TCR beta chain is drawn from a study of breast tumors, draining lymph nodes, adjacent tissues listed by TCRdb under 2016. For the wider study: Breast cancer patients provided tumor, adjacent nontumor tissue and axillary lymph nodes, and the study compared the TCR beta repertoires across these three sources. In human breast cancer, the study set out to evaluate how tumor, surrounding tissue and draining lymph node repertoires relate to one another and whether T cells may move between these sites.

The axillary draining lymph nodes of breast cancer patients were the source of the lymph node samples. This clonotype showed up many times. The specificity of this receptor is unknown. No much larger clone is present one base from it, and per-base qualities are unavailable. The sample was run on an Illumina HiSeq 2000. TCR beta chain libraries were generated by multiplex PCR amplification. The amplified TCR beta chain products were analyzed by high-throughput sequencing. TCRdb trimmed the raw reads at Q25, called clones with MiXCR and kept productive beta chains. Rows with a matching CDR3 protein are joined into one entry that keeps the most common DNA and genes. The sample yields approximately 130,000 distinct CDR3 sequences; 21% were counted once. The ten top clones hold roughly 2% of the sample. Reading from cysteine to phenylalanine, the CDR3 counts 14 amino acids. Here the CDR3 DNA is all that survives: 42 bases in frame from base 1. CDR1 and CDR2, per the germline V gene, are SGHAT and FQNNGV. At the junction V is shortened by 5 bases and J by 9 bases; bases outside the gene matches: 8.

What the authors observed across the whole study: The conclusion that tumor T cells originate in lymph nodes was presented as consistent with a hypothesis rather than as directly demonstrated. A scenario in which most tumor T cells derive from the lymph node and then expand within tumor tissue was judged to be consistent with the data. Tumors showed preferential V and J gene usage, and their T-cell repertoire diversity fell below that of lymph nodes yet above that of nontumor tissue. The similarity between tumor and nontumor tissue repertoires was significantly greater in luminal-like breast cancer than in basal-like breast cancer.

The V and J genes are TRBV11-2 and TRBJ2-3, with TRBD2 matching 10 junction bases. The specimen sequenced was axillary lymph node tissue. The TCR comes from a female donor with breast cancer. Some clones in this sample may be carry-over from other donors' samples. This receptor carries the CDR3 CASSNREAGGTQYF. The nucleotides read TGTGCCAGCAGCAACCGGGAAGCGGGAGGGACGCAGTATTTT.